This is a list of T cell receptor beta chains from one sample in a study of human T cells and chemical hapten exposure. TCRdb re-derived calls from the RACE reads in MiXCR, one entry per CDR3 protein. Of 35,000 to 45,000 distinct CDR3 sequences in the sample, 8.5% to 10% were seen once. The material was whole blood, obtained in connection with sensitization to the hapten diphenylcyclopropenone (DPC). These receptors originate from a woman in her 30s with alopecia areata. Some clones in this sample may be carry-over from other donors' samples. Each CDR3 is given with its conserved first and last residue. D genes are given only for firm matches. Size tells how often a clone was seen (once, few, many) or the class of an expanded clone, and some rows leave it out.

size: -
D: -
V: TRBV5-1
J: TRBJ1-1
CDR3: CASSPQQGFTEAFF
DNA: TGCGCCAGCAGCCCCCAACAGGGATTCACTGAAGCTTTCTTT

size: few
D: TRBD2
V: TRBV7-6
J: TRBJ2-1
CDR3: CASGRGAYNEQFF
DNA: TGTGCCAGCGGGCGGGGGGCGTACAATGAGCAGTTCTTC

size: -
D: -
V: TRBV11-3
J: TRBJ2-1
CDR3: CASSLSGDEQFF
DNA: TGTGCCAGCAGCTTATCTGGGGATGAGCAGTTCTTC

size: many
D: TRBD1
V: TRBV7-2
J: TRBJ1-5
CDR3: CASSWTGDSNQPQHF
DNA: TGTGCCAGCAGCTGGACAGGGGATAGCAATCAGCCCCAGCATTTT

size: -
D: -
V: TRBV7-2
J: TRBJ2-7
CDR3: CASSLSRTAYEQYF
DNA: TGTGCCAGCAGCTTATCCCGGACAGCCTACGAGCAGTACTTC

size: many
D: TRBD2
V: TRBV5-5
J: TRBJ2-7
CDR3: CASSLELAGSYEQYF
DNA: TGTGCCAGCAGCTTGGAACTAGCGGGGTCCTACGAGCAGTACTTC

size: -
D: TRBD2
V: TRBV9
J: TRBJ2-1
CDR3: CASSVGTRGEQFF
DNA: TGTGCCAGCAGCGTAGGGACTAGAGGTGAGCAGTTCTTC

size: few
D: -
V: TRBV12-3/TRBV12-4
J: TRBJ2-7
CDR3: CASSPRTGFSYEQYF
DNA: TGTGCCAGCAGTCCGAGGACGGGGTTCTCCTACGAGCAGTACTTC

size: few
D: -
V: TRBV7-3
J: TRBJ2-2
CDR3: CASSLTVLHTGELFF
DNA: TGTGCCAGCAGCTTAACGGTGCTGCACACCGGGGAGCTGTTTTTT

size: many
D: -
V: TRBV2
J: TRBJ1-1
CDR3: CASSDSNTEAFF
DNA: TGTGCCAGCAGTGACTCGAACACTGAAGCTTTCTTT

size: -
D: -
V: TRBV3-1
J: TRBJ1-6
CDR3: CASSQDASFSPLHF
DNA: TGTGCCAGCAGCCAAGATGCCTCCTTTTCCCCCCTCCACTTT

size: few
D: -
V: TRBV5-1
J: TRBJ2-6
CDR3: CASSLGPRAASGANVLTF
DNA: TGCGCCAGCAGCTTAGGGCCCAGGGCAGCCTCTGGGGCCAACGTCCTGACTTTC

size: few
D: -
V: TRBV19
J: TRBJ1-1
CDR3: CASSIPAVNTEAFF
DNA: TGTGCCAGTAGTATTCCGGCTGTGAACACTGAAGCTTTCTTT

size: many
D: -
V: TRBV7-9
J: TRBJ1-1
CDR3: CASSPPPAASLMNTEAFF
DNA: TGTGCCAGCAGCCCCCCCCCCGCTGCTAGCTTAATGAACACTGAAGCTTTCTTT

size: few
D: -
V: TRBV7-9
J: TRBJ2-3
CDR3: CASSRSGNTDTQYF
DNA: TGTGCCAGCAGCCGATCCGGGAACACAGATACGCAGTATTTT

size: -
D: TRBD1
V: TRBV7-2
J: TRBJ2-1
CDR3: CASSLEPGRTGDQFF
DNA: TGTGCCAGCAGCTTAGAACCCGGGCGGACAGGGGACCAGTTCTTC

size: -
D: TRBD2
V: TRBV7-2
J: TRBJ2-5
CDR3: CASSSNGGAGETQYF
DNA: TGTGCCAGCAGTTCCAACGGGGGGGCCGGTGAGACCCAGTACTTC

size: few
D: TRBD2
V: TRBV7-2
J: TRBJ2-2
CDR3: CASPRLTSANTGELFF
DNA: TGTGCCAGCCCTCGGCTGACTAGCGCGAACACCGGGGAGCTGTTTTTT

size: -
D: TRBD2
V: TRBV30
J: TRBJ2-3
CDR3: CAWSSTGTSGADTQYF
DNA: TGTGCCTGGAGTTCTACCGGGACTAGTGGCGCAGATACGCAGTATTTT

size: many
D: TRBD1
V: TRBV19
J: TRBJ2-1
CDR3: CASSSRYSGTGRGEQFF
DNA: TGTGCCAGTAGTAGCCGCTATTCCGGGACAGGACGTGGTGAGCAGTTCTTC

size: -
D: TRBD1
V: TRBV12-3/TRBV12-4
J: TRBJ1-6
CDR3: CASSVTGVEGTLHF
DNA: TGTGCCAGCAGCGTCACAGGGGTAGAAGGGACCCTCCACTTT

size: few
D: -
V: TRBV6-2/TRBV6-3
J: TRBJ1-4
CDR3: CASSDPMGRRSTNEKLFF
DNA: TGTGCCAGCAGTGACCCGATGGGCCGTCGATCAACTAATGAAAAACTGTTTTTT

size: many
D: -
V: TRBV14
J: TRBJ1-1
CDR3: CASSQVEEANTEAFF
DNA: TGTGCCAGCAGCCAAGTTGAGGAGGCGAACACTGAAGCTTTCTTT

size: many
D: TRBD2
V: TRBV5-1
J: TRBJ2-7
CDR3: CASSLAPGGYEQYF
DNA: TGCGCCAGCAGCTTGGCCCCGGGGGGCTACGAGCAGTACTTC

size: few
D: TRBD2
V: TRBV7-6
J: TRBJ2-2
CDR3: CASSLEAPTSGGAHTGELFF
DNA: TGTGCCAGCAGCTTAGAAGCCCCAACTAGCGGGGGGGCGCACACCGGGGAGCTGTTTTTT

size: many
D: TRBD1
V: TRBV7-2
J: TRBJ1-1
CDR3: CASKSDRTNTEAFF
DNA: TGTGCCAGTAAATCGGACAGGACGAACACTGAAGCTTTCTTT

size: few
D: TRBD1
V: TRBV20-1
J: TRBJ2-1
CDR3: CSAHPGQRNEQFF
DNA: TGCAGTGCTCATCCGGGACAGAGGAATGAGCAGTTCTTC

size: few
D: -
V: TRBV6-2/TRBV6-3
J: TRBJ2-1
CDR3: CASRGGISSYNEQFF
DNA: TGTGCCAGCAGAGGGGGGATAAGCTCCTACAATGAGCAGTTCTTC

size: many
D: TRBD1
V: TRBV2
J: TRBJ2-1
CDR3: CASSEGSTGGYNEQFF
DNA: TGTGCCAGCAGTGAAGGATCGACAGGGGGCTACAATGAGCAGTTCTTC

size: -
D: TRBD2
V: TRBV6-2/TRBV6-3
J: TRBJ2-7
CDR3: CASSSGSGGSYEQYF
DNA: TGTGCCAGCAGTTCGGGGAGCGGGGGTTCCTACGAGCAGTACTTC

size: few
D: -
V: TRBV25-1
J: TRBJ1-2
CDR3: CASSESTTGLTQYGYTF
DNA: TGTGCCAGCAGTGAGTCTACCACAGGTTTGACACAGTATGGCTACACCTTC

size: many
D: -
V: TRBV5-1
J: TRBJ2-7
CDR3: CASSHTDGYEQYF
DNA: TGCGCCAGCAGCCATACTGACGGCTACGAGCAGTACTTC

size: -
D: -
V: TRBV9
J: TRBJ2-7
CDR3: CASSVGDGGPYEQYF
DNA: TGTGCCAGCAGCGTAGGGGACGGGGGGCCTTACGAGCAGTACTTC

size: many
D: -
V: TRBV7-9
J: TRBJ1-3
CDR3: CASKPPVGNTIYF
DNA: TGTGCCAGCAAACCGCCTGTGGGAAACACCATATATTTT

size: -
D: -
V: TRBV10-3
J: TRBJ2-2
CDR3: CAIRQELGGELFF
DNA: TGTGCCATCAGACAGGAATTAGGCGGGGAGCTGTTTTTT

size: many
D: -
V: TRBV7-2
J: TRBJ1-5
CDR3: CASSKDSYGPQHF
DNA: TGTGCCAGCAGTAAGGACAGTTATGGGCCCCAGCATTTT

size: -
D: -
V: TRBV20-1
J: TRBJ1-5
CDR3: CSASQGSNQPQHF
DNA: TGCAGTGCTAGCCAGGGGAGCAATCAGCCCCAGCATTTT

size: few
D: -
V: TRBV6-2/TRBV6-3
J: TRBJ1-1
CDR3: CASSAGQNTEAFF
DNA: TGTGCCAGCAGTGCGGGACAGAACACTGAAGCTTTCTTT

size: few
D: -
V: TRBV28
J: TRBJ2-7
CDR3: CASRTQGYEQYF
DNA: TGTGCCAGCAGAACCCAGGGCTACGAGCAGTACTTC

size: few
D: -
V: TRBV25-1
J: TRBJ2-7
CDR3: CASSVGGGTYEQYF
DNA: TGTGCCAGCAGTGTTGGAGGGGGAACCTACGAGCAGTACTTC

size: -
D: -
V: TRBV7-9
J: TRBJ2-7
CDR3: CASSLIGLGEQYF
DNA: TGTGCCAGCAGCTTAATCGGCCTCGGCGAGCAGTACTTC

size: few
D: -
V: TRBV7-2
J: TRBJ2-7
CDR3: CASSSGGPSYEQYF
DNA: TGTGCCAGCAGCTCCGGCGGACCGAGCTACGAGCAGTACTTC

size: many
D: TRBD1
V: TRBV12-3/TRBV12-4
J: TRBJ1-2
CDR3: CASSPGTGENYGYTF
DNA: TGTGCCAGCAGTCCCGGGACAGGGGAAAACTATGGCTACACCTTC

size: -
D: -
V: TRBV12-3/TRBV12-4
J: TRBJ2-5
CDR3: CASSASQGYQETQYF
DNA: TGTGCCAGCAGTGCTAGCCAAGGGTACCAAGAGACCCAGTACTTC

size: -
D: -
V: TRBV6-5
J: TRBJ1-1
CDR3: CASSYSIVGRTEAFF
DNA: TGTGCCAGCAGTTACTCGATTGTCGGTCGCACTGAAGCTTTCTTT

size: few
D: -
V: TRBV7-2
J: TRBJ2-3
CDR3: CASSLAGDPTDTQYF
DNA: TGTGCCAGCAGCTTAGCGGGGGACCCCACAGATACGCAGTATTTT

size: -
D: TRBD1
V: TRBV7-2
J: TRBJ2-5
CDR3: CASSLAGQAQETQYF
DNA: TGTGCCAGCAGCTTGGCAGGACAGGCCCAAGAGACCCAGTACTTC

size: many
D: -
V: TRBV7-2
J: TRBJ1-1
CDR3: CASSFLQGLNTEAFF
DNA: TGTGCCAGCAGCTTTCTACAGGGACTGAACACTGAAGCTTTCTTT

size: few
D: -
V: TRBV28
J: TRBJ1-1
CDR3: CASTLQGRNTEAFF
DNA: TGTGCCAGCACCCTTCAAGGAAGGAACACTGAAGCTTTCTTT

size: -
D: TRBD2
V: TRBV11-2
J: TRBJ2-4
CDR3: CASTRGAGENIQYF
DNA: TGTGCCAGTACGCGGGGGGCCGGTGAAAACATTCAGTACTTC

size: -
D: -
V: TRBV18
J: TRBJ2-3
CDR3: CASSPLGLRDTQYF
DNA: TGTGCCAGCTCACCACTGGGACTTCGAGATACGCAGTATTTT

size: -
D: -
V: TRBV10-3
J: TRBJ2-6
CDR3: CAITRGDSGANVLTF
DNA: TGTGCCATCACCAGGGGCGACTCTGGGGCCAACGTCCTGACTTTC

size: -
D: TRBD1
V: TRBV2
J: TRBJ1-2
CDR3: CASSAGQDNRYTF
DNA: TGTGCCAGCAGTGCTGGACAGGATAACCGCTACACCTTC

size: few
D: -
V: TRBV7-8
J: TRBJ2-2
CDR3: CASSPGRAGTLSTGELFF
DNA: TGTGCCAGCAGCCCGGGACGGGCGGGAACTTTGAGCACCGGGGAGCTGTTTTTT

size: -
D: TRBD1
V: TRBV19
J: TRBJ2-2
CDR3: CASIQPGQGGETGELFF
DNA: TGTGCCAGTATTCAACCGGGACAGGGGGGAGAGACCGGGGAGCTGTTTTTT

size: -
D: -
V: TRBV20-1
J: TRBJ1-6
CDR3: CSARESTGSPLHF
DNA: TGCAGTGCTAGGGAATCAACGGGTTCACCCCTCCACTTT

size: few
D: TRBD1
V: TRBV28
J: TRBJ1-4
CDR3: CASSRDRGLEKLFF
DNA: TGTGCCAGCAGCCGGGACAGGGGGCTTGAAAAACTGTTTTTT

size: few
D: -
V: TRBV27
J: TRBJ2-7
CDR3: CASKGGRAYEQYF
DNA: TGTGCCAGCAAGGGTGGCAGGGCCTACGAGCAGTACTTC

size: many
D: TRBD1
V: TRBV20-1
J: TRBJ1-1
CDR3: CSASRQGWRGNTEAFF
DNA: TGCAGTGCCTCACGACAGGGATGGAGGGGGAACACTGAAGCTTTCTTT

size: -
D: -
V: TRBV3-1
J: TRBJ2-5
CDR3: CASSQDPGYQETQYF
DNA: TGTGCCAGCAGCCAAGATCCAGGGTACCAAGAGACCCAGTACTTC